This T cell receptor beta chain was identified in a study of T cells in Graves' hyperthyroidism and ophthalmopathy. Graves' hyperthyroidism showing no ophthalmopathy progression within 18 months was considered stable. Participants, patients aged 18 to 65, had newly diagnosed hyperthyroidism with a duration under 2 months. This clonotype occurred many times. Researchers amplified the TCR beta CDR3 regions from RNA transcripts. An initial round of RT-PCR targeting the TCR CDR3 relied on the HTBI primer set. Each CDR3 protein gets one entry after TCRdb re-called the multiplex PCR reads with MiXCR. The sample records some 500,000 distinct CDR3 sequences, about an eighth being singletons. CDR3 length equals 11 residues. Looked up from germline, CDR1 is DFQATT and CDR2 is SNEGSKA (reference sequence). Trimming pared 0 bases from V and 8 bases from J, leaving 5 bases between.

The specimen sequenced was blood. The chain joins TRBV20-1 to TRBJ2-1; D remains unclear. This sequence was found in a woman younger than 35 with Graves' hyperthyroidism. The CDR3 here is CSARDTDEQFF. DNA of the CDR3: TGCAGTGCTAGAGATACTGATGAGCAGTTCTTC.